This T cell receptor beta chain stems from a study of blood T cell repertoires in COVID-19 (dated by TCRdb to between 2020 and 2021). About the full investigation: Collaborator samples came from the United States, Italy and Spain and covered acute and convalescent phases of COVID-19. The material from the prospective study consisted of cDNA or gDNA derived from T cells, B-cell-depleted T cells, or PBMCs. The dataset comprised deeply sampled blood TCRbeta repertoires from subjects exposed to, actively infected with, or recovered from COVID-19. The repertoires were released in a freely available public database meant as a resource for research on the immune response to SARS-CoV-2. The samples were drawn from two sources: the first 160 participants of the ongoing ImmuneRACE study, and 1,000 to 1,500 subjects contributed by 6 global collaborators. The sample metadata nearly always contained a de-identified subject ID, COVID-19 status, age in years and sex. Where available, HLA class I and class II types were taken from metadata supplied by the sample provider and were not determined by assay-based typing. Overall results and qualifications from the work: How much clinical and demographic metadata was included differed by source and by participant, and the metadata was provided uncurated.

In the prospective study, participants were roughly 18 to 89 years old, resided in about two dozen geographic areas of the United States, and were enrolled through a virtual design. In the prospective study, cohorts were assigned on the basis of participant-reported clinical history obtained from a screening survey and a study questionnaire. ImmuneRACE Cohort 3 recovered participants were defined by two consecutive negative NP/OP PCR tests, healthcare professional clearance, or symptom resolution. In the prospective study, mobile phlebotomists collected whole blood, serum and a nasopharyngeal or oropharyngeal swab from each participant. Prospective study participants could optionally give additional blood draws and questionnaires over an approximately two-month period. Blood samples from the prospective study were shipped frozen or at room temperature prior to DNA extraction. Concerning this clone: What this receptor recognizes is not known. Base qualities are not provided; no much larger clone lies one nucleotide away.

TCRbeta CDR3 regions were amplified from genomic DNA using the immunoSEQ Assay, a bias-controlled multiplex PCR. In the paper's pipeline: The number of nucleated cells in each sample was estimated by amplification of reference gene primers within the assay. Sequence reads were collapsed and filtered to measure the absolute abundance of every unique TCRbeta CDR3 rearrangement. For each sample, productive Simpson clonality was calculated as the square root of Simpson's diversity index across productive rearrangements. As stored in TCRdb, this immuneACCESS dataset retains in-frame rearrangements with V and J assigned. A fraction of the clones does not appear; measured against another copy, unresolved V genes explain less than half of the discrepancy, and the remainder lacks a known reason. The V and J calls and clone size are taken from that table; D and trimming were inferred from the DNA. The sample records about 160,000 clones, 75% to 90% of which are singletons. Clones ranked in the top ten supply 4.4% of the sample.

Trimmed from V: 5 bases; trimmed from J: 6 bases; junction bases lacking a gene match: 13. Reading the germline V gene gives CDR1 SQVTM and CDR2 ANQGSEA. Its CDR3 holds 15 amino acids, cysteine through phenylalanine. CDR3 DNA is the only sequence kept; it has 45 bases, read in frame from the first base. The source of this sequence is a woman aged 45-60 years who had recovered from COVID-19. Sequencing input: PBMCs or T cells enriched from blood (not recorded which). The V gene is TRBV29-1 and the J gene is TRBJ1-1; 9 nucleotides in the junction match TRBD1. The CDR3 protein: CSVLDSGTGMAEAFF. In nucleotides, the sequence is TGCAGCGTTCTCGATTCCGGGACAGGGATGGCTGAAGCTTTCTTT.